This T cell receptor (beta chain) emerged from a study of control samples from healthy donors and cancer patients. Assay used: immunoSEQ multiplex PCR; TCRdb lists only in-frame clones, some missing. Of 100,000 or so clones listed, over 75% were seen once; the top ten hold 18%. This CDR3 comprises 14 residues. Germline CDR1 SGHTS, CDR2 YDEGEE. Between the trimmed V and J ends, which lost 3 bases and 10 bases, there was a span of 17 bases. This chain joins TRBV5-8 and TRBJ2-4; possible D gene TRBD1, 6 bases. The sample taken for sequencing was blood. The clonotype was recovered from a woman aged 45-65 years in good health. Here the CDR3 DNA reads TGTGCCAGCAGCTCCCGCCGGGACAATGGGATTCAGTACTTC. Residues: CASSSRRDNGIQYF.